The 28 T cell receptor beta chains presented below share a single source sample, sequenced in a study of T cell responses to AZD1222 COVID-19 vaccine. Method: immunoSEQ multiplex PCR; TCRdb's copy keeps in-frame clones and lacks some. The repertoire includes 150,000 to 200,000 clones, 85% to 95% of them detected once, and 5.1% sits in the top ten. Sequencing was performed on peripheral blood, taken 28 days after the second AZD1222 dose. Receptors were obtained from an adult who received the AZD1222 COVID-19 vaccine.

The genes are TRBV2 and TRBJ2-1, with unresolved D. The CDR3 consists of 12 residues. Between the trimmed V and J ends, which lost 6 bases and 7 bases, there was a span of 10 bases. Germline values: CDR1 SNHLY, CDR2 FYNNEI. CDR3 sequence reads: CASRDGGNEQFF. The CDR3 coding sequence is TGTGCCAGCAGGGACGGTGGGAATGAGCAGTTCTTC. The full variable domain, its missing parts supplied by reference TRBV2 and TRBJ2-1, is EPEVTQTPSHQVTQMGQEVILRCVPISNHLYFYWYRQILGQKVEFLVSFYNNEISEKSEIFDDQFSVERPDGSNFTLKIRSTKLEDSAMYFCASRDGGNEQFFGPGTRLTVL.

The chain is built from TRBV9 and TRBJ2-1; D is perhaps TRBD1 (6 bases). Germline CDR1 SGDLS, CDR2 YYNGEE. Trimming took 4 bases from V and 5 from J, leaving 16 bases between them. The length of the CDR3 is 15 residues. DNA of the CDR3: TGTGCCAGCAGCAGGACAGTTTTCCTCGACAATGAGCAGTTCTTC. This translates into CASSRTVFLDNEQFF.

The chain carries TRBV24-1 and TRBJ1-5; 7 nucleotides line up with TRBD1. The V and J ends lost 0 bases and 3 bases, in that order; junction bases with no gene match: 4. Looked up from germline, CDR1 is KGHDR and CDR2 is SFDVKD. The CDR3 runs to 16 residues. The CDR3 nucleotides read TGTGCCACCAGTGATTTGACAGGGGAGTACAATCAGCCCCAGCATTTT. This translates into CATSDLTGEYNQPQHF.

This clone is a singleton in its sample. This chain connects TRBV27 to TRBJ2-7, with D perhaps matching TRBD2 (6 bases). CDR3 size: 15 residues. V lost 6 bases, J lost 0 bases, and 15 bases lay in between. Germline values: CDR1 MNHEY, CDR2 SMNVEV (reference sequence). Written as DNA, the CDR3 is TGTGCCAGCAGCTCCAAGGCAGCGGGCTCCTACGAGCAGTACTTC. Amino acid sequence: CASSSKAAGSYEQYF.

This clone showed up just once. V is TRBV19 and J is TRBJ2-1; D gene unclear. The CDR3 sequence is 15 residues long. With 5 bases removed from V and 3 bases from J, the gap between germline ends came to 14 bases. Germline CDR1 LNHDA, CDR2 SQIVND (reference sequence). Here the CDR3 reads CASSATQLDYNEQFF. The CDR3 DNA sequence: TGTGCCAGTAGTGCCACCCAGCTTGACTACAATGAGCAGTTCTTC.

The chain carries TRBV5-4 and TRBJ1-2; TRBD1 aligns across 8 bases. The germline V gene has CDR1 SGHNT and CDR2 YYREEE (reference sequence). The CDR3 is 13 residues long. V lost 2 bases, J lost 8 bases, and 5 bases stayed unmatched. DNA of the CDR3: TGTGCCAGCAGCTTTCAGGGGGCTCGGGGCTACACCTTC. Amino acid sequence: CASSFQGARGYTF.

V is TRBV7-2 and J is TRBJ2-1; D is uncertain. V lost 3 bases to trimming and J lost 12 bases, with 18 bases between them. From germline, CDR1 is SGHTA and CDR2 FQGNSA. The length of the CDR3 is 14 residues. CDR3 DNA: TGTGCCAGCAGCTTTTGGGAAGGGCCGATGGGGCAGTTCTTC. This encodes CASSFWEGPMGQFF. Variable domain in full (rest from reference TRBV7-2 and TRBJ2-1): GAGVSQSPSNKVTEKGKDVELRCDPISGHTALYWYRQSLGQGLEFLIYFQGNSAPDKSGLPSDRFSAERTGGSVSTLTIQRTQQEDSAVYLCASSFWEGPMGQFFGPGTRLTVL.

The CDR3 DNA follows: TGTGCCAGCAGTTTATGGGGGACGTCTGGCTACACCTTC. Translated: CASSLWGTSGYTF. The chain links TRBV28 to TRBJ1-2; TRBD1 is a possible D gene (5 bases). This CDR3 spans 13 amino acids. Trimming took 0 bases from V and 7 from J, leaving 9 bases between them. Germline V gene sequence: CDR1 MDHEN, CDR2 SYDVKM.

The chain recombines TRBV7-9 with TRBJ2-7; 9 nucleotides align to TRBD1. The CDR3 totals 14 residues. Germline CDR1 SEHNR, CDR2 FQNEAQ (reference sequence). J gave up 5 bases and V 5 bases, and 7 bases lay outside the gene matches. The CDR3, as DNA: TGTGCCAGCAGCCCCGGGACAGGGAACGACGAGCAGTACTTC. Amino acids: CASSPGTGNDEQYF.

V usage is TRBV7-2 and J usage is TRBJ1-4; no clear D. Trimming took 5 bases from V and 3 from J, leaving 13 bases between them. CDR3 length: 15 amino acids. Germline-derived CDR1 and CDR2 are SGHTA and FQGNSA. CDR3 region: CASSPKAGANEKLFF. The DNA for the CDR3 is TGTGCCAGCAGCCCCAAGGCTGGGGCTAATGAAAAACTGTTTTTT.

This rearrangement joins TRBV4-2 to TRBJ2-2, with 8 bases aligning to TRBD2. V lost 4 bases and J lost 4; bases outside the gene matches: 8. Germline lookup yields CDR1 LGHNA and CDR2 YNFKEQ. This CDR3 contains 16 residues. CDR3 in amino acids: CASSPGAGEGTGELFF. For the CDR3, the DNA is TGTGCCAGCAGCCCTGGAGCGGGAGAAGGCACCGGGGAGCTGTTTTTT.

This chain joins TRBV5-1 and TRBJ2-7; D possibly uses TRBD1 or TRBD2 (5 bases each). The CDR3 is 16 amino acids. The V and J ends lost 4 bases and 4 bases respectively, with 21 bases between them. The germline V gene encodes CDR1 SGHRS and CDR2 YFSETQ. The CDR3, as DNA: TGCGCCAGCAGCCGGACCGGGACCAGTGTGGGGTACGAGCAGTACTTC. It translates to CASSRTGTSVGYEQYF.

This chain joins TRBV30 and TRBJ1-1, with D unresolved. V lost 0 bases and J 4 bases, leaving 9 bases between the germline ends. Germline CDR1 is GTSNPN and CDR2 is SVGIG (reference sequence). The CDR3 spans 13 residues. The CDR3 region is CAWSVSGSTEAFF. The CDR3 coding sequence is TGTGCCTGGAGTGTATCGGGGAGCACTGAAGCTTTCTTT.

V and J are TRBV5-1 and TRBJ1-2; D not resolved. V was shortened by 4 bases and J by 4 bases, with 8 bases between the two germline ends. CDR1 SGHRS and CDR2 YFSETQ come from the germline V gene. The CDR3 is made up of 12 amino acids. CDR3 protein: CASSPGTYGYTF. Here the CDR3 DNA reads TGCGCCAGCAGCCCAGGTACCTATGGCTACACCTTC.

The chain links TRBV7-2 to TRBJ1-2, with D unresolved. V lost 5 bases and J lost 3, with 7 bases in between. Germline V gives CDR1 SGHTA, CDR2 FQGNSA. The CDR3 covers 12 residues. This chain's CDR3 is CASSASHYGYTF. The CDR3 DNA reads as TGTGCCAGCAGCGCGTCCCACTATGGCTACACCTTC.

This clone is a singleton in its sample. V and J are TRBV4-1 and TRBJ2-7; 10 nucleotides match TRBD1. V shed 0 bases and J 7 bases; nucleotides not matched to a gene: 12. Germline assignment: CDR1 MGHRA and CDR2 YSYEKL. The CDR3 is 17 residues long. CDR3 residues: CASSQDLRDRGRGEQYF. CDR3 in DNA: TGCGCCAGCAGCCAAGATTTGCGAGACAGGGGGCGCGGAGAGCAGTACTTC.

CDR3 sequence (DNA): TGTGCCAGCAGCCAAGGTTTCCAGCGGGAGTGGGATGAGCAGTTCTTC. Amino acid sequence: CASSQGFQREWDEQFF. The chain combines TRBV4-2 with TRBJ2-1; TRBD2 matches 8 bases. CDR3 length equals 16 residues. CDR1 is LGHNA, CDR2 YNFKEQ, per germline. V dropped 1 base and J dropped 8; count of bases not matched to a gene: 10.

The CDR3 region is CASSESGGGSSYEQYF. The CDR3 nucleotides are TGCGCCAGCAGTGAATCGGGAGGCGGTAGCTCCTACGAGCAGTACTTC. This chain uses TRBV10-2 with TRBJ2-7; 7 bases are shared with TRBD2. This CDR3 comprises 16 residues. Germline assignment: CDR1 WSHSY and CDR2 SAAADI. V dropped 3 bases and J dropped 0; count of bases not matched to a gene: 8.

The chain couples TRBV25-1 to TRBJ1-1; 9 bases match TRBD1. The trim removed 8 bases at V and 5 bases at J, leaving 6 bases unmatched. The CDR3 runs 13 residues. The V gene's germline CDR1 is MGHDK and CDR2 SYGVNS. CDR3 sequence (DNA): TGTGCCAGCGAGGGGACAGGGAGGACTGAAGCTTTCTTT. Its translation: CASEGTGRTEAFF.

This sequence joins TRBV30 and TRBJ1-5; TRBD1 matches at 7 bases. The CDR3 length is 13 residues. CDR1 is GTSNPN and CDR2 is SVGIG in the germline V gene (reference sequence). J gave up 3 bases and V 5 bases, and 4 bases lay outside the gene matches. The CDR3, as DNA: TGTGCCTGGGGGGGACAGCACAATCAGCCCCAGCATTTT. Translated, it gives CAWGGQHNQPQHF.

This chain joins TRBV6-5 and TRBJ1-2, with a possible D match to TRBD1 (5 bases). V dropped 8 bases and J dropped 6 bases, with 22 bases sitting between them. The germline gives CDR1 MNHEY, CDR2 SVGAGI. The CDR3 contains 15 residues. In nucleotides, the CDR3 is TGTGCCAGCGGCTCCCCCGCTCGGGGGGAGAATGGCTACACCTTC. Amino acids: CASGSPARGENGYTF.

The J gene is TRBJ2-5, the V gene TRBV14, with 10 bases identical to TRBD2. The CDR3 extends over 16 amino acids. V was pared by 2 bases and J by 5 bases, with 8 bases of the junction left unmatched. CDR1 and CDR2 from the germline V gene are SGHDN and FVKESK. The CDR3 bases are TGTGCCAGCAGCCAACAGAGCGGGAGGGCCGGTGAGACCCAGTACTTC. Amino acid sequence: CASSQQSGRAGETQYF.

The V call is TRBV4-2, the J call TRBJ1-3, with a possible D match to TRBD1 (5 bases). Trimming left V 0 bases short and J 4 bases short, with 13 bases between. Per germline, CDR1 LGHNA and CDR2 YNFKEQ. The CDR3 has 16 residues. CDR3 coding DNA: TGTGCCAGCAGCCAAGATCGGAGGGGCCGCGGAAACACCATATATTTT. This codes for CASSQDRRGRGNTIYF.

The V and J genes are TRBV2 and TRBJ1-6; 8 bases fit TRBD1. Looked up from germline, CDR1 is SNHLY and CDR2 is FYNNEI. The CDR3 has 14 residues. The V gene end was trimmed by 6 bases and the J gene end by 10 bases; junction bases not matched to a gene: 8. The CDR3 spells CASRQGAERSPLHF. CDR3 DNA sequence: TGTGCCAGCAGGCAGGGGGCGGAAAGATCACCCCTCCACTTT.

The chain joins TRBV9 to TRBJ1-5; a weak D match, TRBD1 (6 bases). This CDR3 spans 15 amino acids. The V gene lost 3 bases and the J gene lost 2 bases, with 12 bases spanning the gap. The V gene's germline CDR1 is SGDLS and CDR2 YYNGEE. CDR3 DNA sequence: TGTGCCAGCAGCGAGGGGGGGAACGGCAATCAGCCCCAGCATTTT. Translated, it gives CASSEGGNGNQPQHF.

The V and J genes are TRBV7-2 and TRBJ2-4; D is perhaps TRBD2 (6 bases). V was pared by 1 base and J by 0 bases, with 16 bases between. The germline gives CDR1 SGHTA, CDR2 FQGNSA. This CDR3 contains 18 residues. CDR3 sequence: CASSLVLADRLAKNIQYF. The DNA of the CDR3 is TGTGCCAGCAGCTTAGTACTAGCAGATCGGTTAGCCAAAAACATTCAGTACTTC.

CDR3 protein: CSVEDARGGANVLTF. The DNA of the CDR3 is TGCAGCGTTGAAGATGCCCGCGGTGGGGCCAACGTCCTGACTTTC. The genes are TRBV29-1 and TRBJ2-6; no clear D. The V and J ends lost 0 bases and 3 bases respectively, with 9 bases between them. Germline CDR1 is SQVTM and CDR2 is ANQGSEA. This CDR3 contains 15 residues.

This chain uses TRBV7-2 with TRBJ2-1; possible D gene TRBD1, 6 bases. Trimming took off 1 base at V and 5 bases at J, with 18 bases between the two ends. The CDR3 runs to 17 residues. The germline V gene has CDR1 SGHTA and CDR2 FQGNSA. CDR3 protein: CASSLGFRGHRNNEQFF. CDR3 sequence (DNA): TGTGCCAGCAGCTTAGGGTTTCGGGGACACCGAAACAATGAGCAGTTCTTC.